This T cell receptor (beta chain) stems from a study of CXCR3-negative and CXCR3-positive naive CD8 T cells. Broader study findings: Greater hydrophobicity was found in TRB CDR3s of CXCR3-positive naive cells than of CXCR3-negative naive cells. Diversity ran similarly high across both naive subsets but far lower in memory CD8+ cells. CXCR3 expression partially decreased after cryopreservation; most assays used fresh PBMCs.

The authors made the TRB cDNA libraries by 5' RACE using UMI labels. TCRdb reprocessed the 5' RACE reads, keeping one entry per CDR3 protein, no DNA. This table holds thousands of distinct CDR3 sequences. This clonotype is medium-sized by frequency. Its antigen is unidentified. CD45RO-CCR7+CD27+CD95- marked naive CD8+ T cells. CDR3 length: 13 amino acids. In germline, CDR1 is SGHVS, CDR2 FQNEAQ. The sequence came from a human donor in good health. Some clones in this sample may be carry-over from other donors' samples. The V and J genes are TRBV7-8 and TRBJ1-1; TCRdb's assignment of TRBD1 cannot be checked, as there is no DNA. Sequenced sample: naive CXCR3- CD8+ T cells from blood. Subset denoted: CD45RO-CCR7+CD27+CD95- naive CD8+ T cells lacking CXCR3 (TNR3-). CDR3 region: CASSGGAREAAFF.